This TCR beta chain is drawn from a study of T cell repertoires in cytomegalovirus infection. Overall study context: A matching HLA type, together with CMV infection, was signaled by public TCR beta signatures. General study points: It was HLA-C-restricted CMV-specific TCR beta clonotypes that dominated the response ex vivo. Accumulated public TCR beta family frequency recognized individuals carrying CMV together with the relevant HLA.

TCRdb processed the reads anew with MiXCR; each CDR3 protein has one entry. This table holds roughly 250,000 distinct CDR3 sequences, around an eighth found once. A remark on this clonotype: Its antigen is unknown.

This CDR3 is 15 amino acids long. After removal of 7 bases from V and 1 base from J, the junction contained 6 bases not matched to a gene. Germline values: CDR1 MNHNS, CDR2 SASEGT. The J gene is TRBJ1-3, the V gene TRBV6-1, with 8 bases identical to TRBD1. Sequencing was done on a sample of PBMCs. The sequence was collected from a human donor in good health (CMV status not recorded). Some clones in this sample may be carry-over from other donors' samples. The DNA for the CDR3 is TGTGCCAGCATAAAACAGGGGGTATCTGGAAACACCATATATTTT. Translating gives CASIKQGVSGNTIYF.